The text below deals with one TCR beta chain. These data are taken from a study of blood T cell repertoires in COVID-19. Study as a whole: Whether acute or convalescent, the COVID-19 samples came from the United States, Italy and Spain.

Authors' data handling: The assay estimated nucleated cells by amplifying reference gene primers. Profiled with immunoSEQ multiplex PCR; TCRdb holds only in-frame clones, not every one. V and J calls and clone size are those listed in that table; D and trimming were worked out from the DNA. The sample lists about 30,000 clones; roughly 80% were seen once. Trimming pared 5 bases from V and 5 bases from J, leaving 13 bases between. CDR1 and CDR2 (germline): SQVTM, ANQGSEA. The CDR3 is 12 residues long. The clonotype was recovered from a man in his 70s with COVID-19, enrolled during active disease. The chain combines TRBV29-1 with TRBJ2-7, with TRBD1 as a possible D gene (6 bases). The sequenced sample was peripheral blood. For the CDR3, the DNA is TGCAGCGTTACTACAGGGTTCGACGAGCAGTACTTC. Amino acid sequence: CSVTTGFDEQYF.